The next 24 T cell receptor beta chains were all read from a single sample in a study of blood T cells in healthy people across ages. A second 7 to 11 cycle PCR used barcoded and J-beta primers. TCRdb ran MiXCR on the 5' RACE reads and lists one entry per CDR3 protein. The sample shows 1 million or so distinct CDR3 sequences, under 55% of them seen only once. Sequencing used blood. These receptor sequences come from a woman in her sixties in good health.

This clonotype was seen only a few times. The chain employs TRBV20-1 and TRBJ2-7, with 15 nucleotides matching TRBD2. The germline gives CDR1 DFQATT, CDR2 SNEGSKA (reference sequence). The CDR3 length is 16 residues. V shed 1 base and J 5 bases; nucleotides not matched to a gene: 6. CDR3 coding DNA: TGCAGTGCTAGAGCCGGACTAGCGGGAGGGTTAAACGAGCAGTACTTC. Translation: CSARAGLAGGLNEQYF.

The rearrangement links TRBV7-3 to TRBJ2-5; D is unclear. The end of the DNA is better explained by TRBJ2-7, so the J call may be wrong. CDR1 is SGHTA and CDR2 is FQGTGA in the germline V gene. This CDR3 contains 14 residues. The CDR3 DNA follows: TGTGCCAGCAGCTTAATGGGCGGAAACTACGAGCAGTACTTC. As protein: CASSLMGGNYEQYF.

The CDR3 spells CSVASGDTQYF. DNA of the CDR3: TGCAGCGTGGCTAGCGGGGATACGCAGTATTTT. The chain recombines TRBV29-1 with TRBJ2-3; 8 nucleotides align to TRBD2. The CDR3 has 11 amino acids. Germline lookup yields CDR1 SQVTM and CDR2 ANQGSEA. With 6 bases clipped from V and 6 bases from J, the junction kept 2 bases outside the gene matches.

As for this clonotype: Its ends do not fully match the called genes, so a read error is possible. V and J are TRBV10-3 and TRBJ2-3; D gene uncertain. CDR1 ENHRY and CDR2 SYGVKD come from the germline V gene. The CDR3 is 13 amino acids. The CDR3, as DNA: TGTTCCATCAGTGATCCGGTTACAGATACGCAGTATTTT. This encodes CSISDPVTDTQYF.

V gene TRBV6-2 or TRBV6-3 combines with J gene TRBJ2-7, with 7 bases aligning to TRBD2. With the DNA end fitting TRBJ2-5 better, the J assignment may be wrong. CDR3 size: 16 residues. CDR1 is MNHEY and CDR2 is SVGEGT in the germline V gene. CDR3 nucleotides: TGTGCCAGCAGCCTCGTCCGGCTAGCGGCGGAAGAGACCCAGTACTTC. Its protein is CASSLVRLAAEETQYF.

The CDR3 DNA follows: TGTGCCAGCAGTTTATCGCCGATGAACACTGAAGCTTTCTTT. Its protein is CASSLSPMNTEAFF. J is TRBJ1-1 and V is TRBV28, with D unclear. V was trimmed by 1 base and J by 0 bases, leaving 6 bases between them. This CDR3 comprises 14 residues. Germline loops: CDR1 MDHEN, CDR2 SYDVKM.

The chain joins TRBV12-3 or TRBV12-4 to TRBJ2-5, with 7 nucleotides matching TRBD2. Judging by the DNA end, TRBJ2-7 fits better; the J call may be wrong. This CDR3 has 14 residues. The CDR3 region is CASSLWRESHEQYF. As DNA, the CDR3 is TGTGCCAGCAGTTTATGGCGGGAGTCTCACGAGCAGTACTTC.

This clonotype was seen more than once but under ten times. The V and J genes are TRBV20-1 and TRBJ2-7; D unclear. In germline, CDR1 is DFQATT, CDR2 SNEGSKA (reference sequence). The CDR3 sequence is 12 residues long. Trimming stripped 4 bases from V and 2 bases from J, with 9 bases between. As DNA, the CDR3 is TGCAGTGCTATACAACCAACCTACGAGCAGTACTTC. Translating gives CSAIQPTYEQYF.

The chain has TRBV7-9 and TRBJ2-1, with 9 bases identical to TRBD1. Germline lookup yields CDR1 SEHNR and CDR2 FQNEAQ (reference sequence). The CDR3 runs to 15 residues. Trimming removed 4 bases from V and 10 bases from J; junction bases left unmatched: 11. CDR3 bases: TGTGCCAGCAGCTCTGACAGGGGGGTTGCCTACGAGCAGTTCTTC. Amino acid sequence: CASSSDRGVAYEQFF.

The CDR3: CASKRGSSYEQYF. The CDR3 coding sequence is TGTGCCAGCAAACGCGGTAGCTCCTACGAGCAGTACTTC. The chain has TRBV27 and TRBJ2-7; D remains unclear. The CDR3 totals 13 residues. The germline V gene encodes CDR1 MNHEY and CDR2 SMNVEV (reference sequence). V lost 7 bases to trimming and J lost 0 bases, with 10 bases between them.

There are a few counts of this clonotype. The chain links TRBV12-3 or TRBV12-4 to TRBJ2-3, with D perhaps matching TRBD1 or TRBD2 (6 bases each). Between the trimmed V and J ends, which lost 7 bases and 2 bases, there was a span of 19 bases. This CDR3 is built from 16 residues. The CDR3 here is CASKTGTLAITDTQYF. CDR3 nucleotides: TGTGCCAGCAAAACAGGGACTCTGGCAATCACAGATACGCAGTATTTT.

This clonotype was seen a handful of times. This sequence joins TRBV5-4 and TRBJ1-2, with 9 nucleotides matching TRBD1. Germline CDR1 and CDR2: SGHNT and YYREEE (reference sequence). CDR3 length: 14 amino acids. Trimming took 4 bases from V and 1 from J; bases not matched to a gene: 2. CDR3 amino acids: CASSRDRDNYGYTF. The CDR3 DNA reads TGTGCCAGCAGCCGGGACAGGGATAACTATGGCTACACCTTC. Variable domain in full (rest from reference TRBV5-4 and TRBJ1-2): ETGVTQSPTHLIKTRGQQVTLRCSSQSGHNTVSWYQQALGQGPQFIFQYYREEENGRGNFPPRFSGLQFPNYSSELNVNALELDDSALYLCASSRDRDNYGYTFGSGTRLTVV.

As to this clonotype: Compared with germline, one end of the junction differs, possibly owing to a read error. The chain has TRBV29-1 and TRBJ1-1; perhaps TRBD1 as D (5 bases). Germline CDR1 is SQVTM and CDR2 is ANQGSEA. This CDR3 has 14 residues. The CDR3 reads CSVDIRGGNTEAFF. The CDR3 DNA reads as TGCAGCGTTGATATAAGGGGAGGAAACACGGAAGCTTTCTTT. The full variable domain, its missing parts supplied by reference TRBV29-1 and TRBJ1-1, is SAVISQKPSRDICQRGTSLTIQCQVDSQVTMMFWYRQQPGQSLTLIATANQGSEATYESGFVIDKFPISRPNLTFSTLTVSNMSPEDSSIYLCSVDIRGGNTEAFFGQGTRLTVV.

This clonotype was picked up a small number of times. This chain connects TRBV20-1 to TRBJ1-2; D is perhaps TRBD1 (6 bases). Trimming removed 1 base at V and 8 bases at J, with 14 bases between. CDR3 size: 13 residues. Germline V CDR1 and CDR2: DFQATT, SNEGSKA (reference sequence). CDR3 sequence: CSARGGGLTGYTF. The CDR3, as DNA: TGCAGTGCTAGAGGCGGGGGGCTGACGGGCTACACCTTC.

This clonotype was seen a few times. The rearrangement uses TRBV27 and TRBJ2-7; D is possibly TRBD1 (6 bases). Deletions cut 3 bases from V and 4 bases from J, with 19 bases between. This CDR3 has 16 amino acids. The germline V gene has CDR1 MNHEY and CDR2 SMNVEV (reference sequence). The CDR3 reads CASSLAGSGRGYEQYF. The CDR3 DNA reads as TGTGCCAGCAGTTTGGCCGGATCGGGCAGGGGATACGAGCAGTACTTC.

This sequence joins TRBV6-5 and TRBJ2-7, with TRBD2 matching over 10 bases. V shed 6 bases, J shed 4 bases, and the junction held 6 bases outside the gene matches. The germline CDR1 and CDR2 sequences are MNHEY and SVGAGI. This CDR3 comprises 14 residues. The CDR3 reads CASSGLAAKYEQYF. The CDR3 nucleotides are TGTGCCAGCAGCGGACTAGCGGCAAAGTACGAGCAGTACTTC.

This clonotype came up a few times. V gene TRBV7-9 combines with J gene TRBJ2-3, with D tentatively TRBD2 (6 bases). V lost 2 bases, J lost 1 base, and 10 bases lay in between. The germline V gene has CDR1 SEHNR and CDR2 FQNEAQ (reference sequence). The CDR3 extends over 15 amino acids. The CDR3 DNA reads TGTGCCAGCAGCTTATTTGAGCGGGGCACAGATACGCAGTATTTT. This sequence encodes CASSLFERGTDTQYF.

The chain employs TRBV6-2 or TRBV6-3 and TRBJ2-7; 8 bases fit TRBD2. The CDR3 covers 17 residues. V shed 5 bases and J 3 bases; nucleotides not matched to a gene: 15. Per the germline V gene, CDR1 is MNHEY and CDR2 is SVGEGT. The CDR3 reads CASSLRPSGSRNYEQYF. As DNA, the CDR3 is TGTGCCAGCAGTCTACGACCGAGCGGGAGTAGAAACTACGAGCAGTACTTC.

The V gene is TRBV7-9, the J gene TRBJ2-7; 11 bases align to TRBD2. V lost 5 bases, J lost 5 bases, and 11 bases stayed unmatched. Germline CDR1 SEHNR, CDR2 FQNEAQ (reference sequence). The CDR3 sequence is 16 residues long. As DNA, the CDR3 is TGTGCCAGCAGCCCGACCACTAGCGGGAGCCCCCACGAGCAGTACTTC. It translates to CASSPTTSGSPHEQYF.

The chain recombines TRBV7-8 with TRBJ2-7; D is perhaps TRBD2 (6 bases). Looked up from germline, CDR1 is SGHVS and CDR2 is FQNEAQ. The CDR3 spans 18 residues. V lost 1 base, J lost 1 base, and 20 bases lay in between. The CDR3 nucleotides read TGTGCCAGCAGCTTAGGAGTTAGCGGCATCCCGAGGTCCTACGAGCAGTACTTC. It yields the protein CASSLGVSGIPRSYEQYF.

This clonotype was counted only a few times. The chain recombines TRBV9 with TRBJ1-2, with 8 nucleotides matching TRBD1. V was pared by 3 bases and J by 9 bases, with 10 bases of the junction left unmatched. Germline V gene lookup returns CDR1 SGDLS and CDR2 YYNGEE. The CDR3 has 14 amino acids. CDR3: CASSGNLDRGSYTF. CDR3 coding DNA: TGTGCCAGCAGCGGAAACCTCGACAGGGGCAGCTACACCTTC.

This chain joins TRBV27 and TRBJ2-1; 11 nucleotides match TRBD2. From germline, CDR1 is MNHEY and CDR2 SMNVEV (reference sequence). V dropped 5 bases and J dropped 5; count of bases not matched to a gene: 8. CDR3 size: 16 residues. Here the CDR3 reads CASSPRETSGDNEQFF. CDR3 DNA sequence: TGTGCCAGCAGTCCCCGGGAGACTAGCGGGGACAATGAGCAGTTCTTC.

For this clonotype: Just one base apart from a much larger clone, this may be a read error. The rearrangement joins TRBV7-3 to TRBJ1-2; 10 nucleotides align to TRBD1. CDR1 and CDR2 from the germline V gene are SGHTA and FQGTGA. There are 14 residues in the CDR3. CDR3 nucleotide sequence: TGTGCCAGCAGCTTGACAGGGGGCATGTCTGGCTGCACCTTC. Protein sequence: CASSLTGGMSGCTF.

The chain carries TRBV20-1 and TRBJ1-1; D is perhaps TRBD1 (6 bases). Germline-derived CDR1 and CDR2 are DFQATT and SNEGSKA (reference sequence). This CDR3 is 14 amino acids long. Trimming removed 0 bases from V and 4 bases from J, with 12 bases in between. The CDR3 DNA sequence: TGCAGTGCTAGAGAGACCGGGGGGCCCACTGAAGCTTTCTTT. This translates into CSARETGGPTEAFF.